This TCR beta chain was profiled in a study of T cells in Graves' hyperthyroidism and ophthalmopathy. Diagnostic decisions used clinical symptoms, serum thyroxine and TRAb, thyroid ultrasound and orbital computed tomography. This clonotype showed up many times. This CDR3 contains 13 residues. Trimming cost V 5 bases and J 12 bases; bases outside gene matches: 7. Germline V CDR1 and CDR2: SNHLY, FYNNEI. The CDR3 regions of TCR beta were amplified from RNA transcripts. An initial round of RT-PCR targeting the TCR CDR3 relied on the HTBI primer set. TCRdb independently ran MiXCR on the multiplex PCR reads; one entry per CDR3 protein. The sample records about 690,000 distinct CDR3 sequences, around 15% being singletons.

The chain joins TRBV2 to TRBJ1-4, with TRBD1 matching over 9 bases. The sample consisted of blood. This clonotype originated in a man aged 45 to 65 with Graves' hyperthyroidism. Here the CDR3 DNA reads TGTGCCAGCAGTTACAGCCGGGACAGGGAACTGTTTTTT. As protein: CASSYSRDRELFF.